Sequencing of this TCR beta chain was carried out in a study of T cells in Graves' hyperthyroidism and ophthalmopathy. Amplification yielded TCR beta CDR3 regions, with RNA transcripts as the source. The HTBI primer set was used in a first-round RT-PCR of the TCR CDR3. MiXCR was run by TCRdb on the multiplex PCR reads, yielding one entry per CDR3 protein. The sample consists of over 500,000 distinct CDR3 sequences, approximately 17% of them appearing once. Trimming took off 2 bases at V and 4 bases at J, with 17 bases between the two ends. The CDR3 spans 15 residues. In germline, CDR1 is GTSNPN, CDR2 SVGIG (reference sequence).

This rearrangement joins TRBV30 to TRBJ1-2; D call uncertain. The sequence derives from a young woman with Graves' ophthalmopathy. Sequencing was done on a sample of blood. CDR3 nucleotide sequence: TGTGCCTGGAGTCAACACGCAGTACAGCCCTATGGCTACACCTTC. Translating gives CAWSQHAVQPYGYTF.